The rows below give T cell receptor beta chains drawn from one sample of a study of T-cell memory formation after mild COVID-19. TCRdb re-called the 5' RACE reads through MiXCR, storing one row per CDR3 protein. The sample lists around 450,000 distinct CDR3 sequences, around 24% occurring once. The sequenced material came from PBMCs or a T cell subset sorted from them (not recorded which). The receptors were sampled from an adult woman who had mild COVID-19 (a few samples of this study predate the infection). Cell type and time point are not known. The CDR3 runs from the conserved cysteine through the conserved F or W. Fields, in order: CDR3 length, J gene, D gene, V gene, clone size, CDR3 protein, CDR3 DNA. D genes are given only for firm matches. Clone size appears in some rows only: once, few, many, or a class for an expanded clone.

16 | TRBJ1-2 | - | TRBV5-1 | few | CASSSRTGFVNYGYTF | TGCGCCAGCAGCTCTCGAACAGGGTTCGTGAACTATGGCTACACCTTC
11 | TRBJ1-2 | - | TRBV20-1 | few | CSPSHNYGYTF | TGCAGTCCATCCCATAACTATGGCTACACCTTC
14 | TRBJ2-7 | - | TRBV4-2 | few | CASSQDEEGYEQYF | TGTGCCAGCAGCCAAGATGAGGAAGGCTACGAGCAGTACTTC
14 | TRBJ1-3 | - | TRBV20-1 | many | CSARPWASGNTIYF | TGCAGTGCTAGACCCTGGGCCAGCGGAAACACCATATATTTT
14 | TRBJ2-3 | - | TRBV5-1 | few | CASSLKGGADTQYF | TGCGCCAGCAGCTTGAAGGGGGGAGCGGATACGCAGTATTTT
14 | TRBJ2-7 | - | TRBV4-1 | - | CASSNAGPPYEQYF | TGCGCCAGCAGCAATGCGGGGCCCCCCTACGAGCAGTACTTC
15 | TRBJ2-5 | TRBD1 | TRBV12-3/TRBV12-4 | few | CASRPSTGGQETQYF | TGTGCCAGCAGACCTTCGACAGGGGGACAAGAGACCCAGTACTTC
14 | TRBJ1-2 | - | TRBV15 | - | CATSTLGGYYGYTF | TGTGCCACCAGCACCCTGGGGGGATACTATGGCTACACCTTC
17 | TRBJ2-1 | TRBD2 | TRBV24-1 | many | CATSGRTSGRAYNEQFF | TGTGCCACCAGTGGCCGGACTAGCGGGAGGGCCTACAATGAGCAGTTCTTC
14 | TRBJ2-1 | TRBD1 | TRBV15 | - | CATSPTTGGLEQFF | TGTGCCACCAGCCCCACAACAGGGGGCCTTGAGCAGTTCTTC
17 | TRBJ2-1 | TRBD2 | TRBV11-2 | - | CASSLSGGASKYNEQFF | TGTGCCAGCAGCCTTAGCGGGGGGGCATCTAAGTACAATGAGCAGTTCTTC
17 | TRBJ2-1 | TRBD2 | TRBV4-3 | - | CASSQDLWREGGNEQFF | TGCGCCAGCAGCCAAGATCTTTGGCGGGAGGGGGGCAATGAGCAGTTCTTC
14 | TRBJ2-7 | - | TRBV7-9 | few | CASSLGNANYEQYF | TGTGCCAGCAGCTTGGGTAACGCAAACTACGAGCAGTACTTC
12 | TRBJ2-7 | - | TRBV14 | few | CASSQQGSEQYF | TGTGCCAGCAGCCAACAGGGATCCGAGCAGTACTTC
16 | TRBJ1-5 | - | TRBV23-1 | few | CASSQSRPWGNQPQHF | TGCGCCAGCAGTCAATCGCGACCTTGGGGCAATCAGCCCCAGCATTTT
15 | TRBJ1-1 | TRBD1 | TRBV4-1 | few | CASSQGQGVNTEAFF | TGCGCCAGCAGCCAAGGGCAGGGGGTGAACACTGAAGCTTTCTTT
16 | TRBJ1-2 | - | TRBV5-6 | - | CASASLFTGDNYGYTF | TGTGCCAGCGCCTCTCTCTTTACTGGGGATAACTATGGCTACACCTTC
12 | TRBJ1-1 | - | TRBV30 | - | CAWSVVPPEAFF | TGTGCCTGGAGTGTAGTCCCGCCTGAAGCTTTCTTT
16 | TRBJ2-7 | - | TRBV4-2 | few | CASSQDWSQGNGEQYF | TGTGCCAGCAGCCAAGATTGGTCGCAGGGAAATGGGGAGCAGTACTTC
18 | TRBJ2-2 | - | TRBV4-1 | - | CASSQVTGPGPNTGELFF | TGCGCCAGCAGCCAAGTAACAGGGCCCGGGCCCAACACCGGGGAGCTGTTTTTT
16 | TRBJ2-7 | TRBD1 | TRBV6-5 | - | CASSYSGQGAVYEQYF | TGTGCCAGCAGTTACTCGGGACAGGGGGCGGTCTACGAGCAGTACTTC
14 | TRBJ1-5 | TRBD1 | TRBV29-1 | few | CSATGGGAGQPQHF | TGCAGCGCTACAGGAGGGGGCGCAGGGCAGCCCCAGCATTTT
14 | TRBJ1-2 | - | TRBV6-5 | once | CASSPGTGVEGYTF | TGTGCCAGCAGTCCGGGAACCGGGGTGGAGGGCTACACCTTC
15 | TRBJ1-1 | - | TRBV7-3 | - | CASSQLGGMGTEAFF | TGTGCCAGCAGCCAACTGGGAGGGATGGGCACTGAAGCTTTCTTT
15 | TRBJ1-5 | TRBD1 | TRBV15 | few | CATSRWTGENQPQHF | TGTGCCACCAGCAGATGGACAGGGGAGAATCAGCCCCAGCATTTT
16 | TRBJ2-5 | TRBD2 | TRBV3-1 | - | CASSQFKAGVSETQYF | TGTGCCAGCAGCCAATTTAAGGCGGGAGTTTCAGAGACCCAGTACTTC
15 | TRBJ1-1 | - | TRBV20-1 | many | CSARDGGRMNTEAFF | TGCAGTGCTAGAGATGGAGGACGGATGAACACTGAAGCTTTCTTT
13 | TRBJ1-1 | - | TRBV2 | few | CASSPRMDTEAFF | TGTGCCAGCAGCCCTCGGATGGACACTGAAGCTTTCTTT
14 | TRBJ2-7 | - | TRBV4-3 | few | CASSQDTGNYEQYF | TGCGCCAGCAGCCAAGATACAGGGAACTACGAGCAGTACTTC
17 | TRBJ2-1 | - | TRBV2 | few | CASSEAHRGRTGGEQFF | TGTGCCAGCAGTGAAGCCCACAGAGGACGGACTGGGGGTGAGCAGTTCTTC
15 | TRBJ2-2 | - | TRBV12-3/TRBV12-4 | - | CASSFPGVGTGELFF | TGTGCCAGCAGTTTTCCGGGGGTTGGCACCGGGGAGCTGTTTTTT
13 | TRBJ1-2 | - | TRBV20-1 | - | CSAGSSSYYGYTF | TGCAGTGCCGGGTCTTCCTCCTACTATGGCTACACCTTC
12 | TRBJ1-1 | - | TRBV20-1 | - | CSGGTPNTEAFF | TGCAGTGGGGGCACCCCGAACACTGAAGCTTTCTTT
11 | TRBJ2-1 | TRBD1 | TRBV6-2/TRBV6-3 | once | CASSQGQGEFF | TGTGCCAGCAGTCAGGGACAGGGAGAGTTCTTC
15 | TRBJ1-6 | - | TRBV2 | few | CASSVGRGSSSPLHF | TGTGCCAGCAGTGTGGGTAGGGGAAGCAGTTCACCCCTCCACTTT
14 | TRBJ2-7 | - | TRBV6-8 | few | CAGPGLNPPYEQYF | TGTGCCGGACCGGGACTCAATCCCCCCTACGAGCAGTACTTC
14 | TRBJ1-1 | TRBD1 | TRBV6-5 | - | CASSTDRANTEAFF | TGTGCCAGCAGTACCGACAGGGCGAACACTGAAGCTTTCTTT
16 | TRBJ2-2 | TRBD2 | TRBV9 | - | CASSAGLAGDTGELFF | TGTGCCAGCAGCGCGGGACTAGCGGGAGACACCGGGGAGCTGTTTTTT
15 | TRBJ2-7 | TRBD1 | TRBV9 | - | CASSVTGDSGYEQYF | TGTGCCAGCAGCGTTACTGGGGACAGTGGGTACGAGCAGTACTTC
14 | TRBJ1-2 | TRBD1 | TRBV7-9 | few | CASSSFRDSYGYTF | TGTGCCAGCAGCTCTTTCCGGGACAGCTATGGCTACACCTTC
15 | TRBJ1-6 | - | TRBV20-1 | - | CSARDKAEGRSPLHF | TGCAGTGCTAGAGATAAGGCAGAAGGAAGATCACCCCTCCACTTT
15 | TRBJ1-5 | - | TRBV7-8 | - | CASSLYGGYNQPQHF | TGTGCCAGCAGCTTATATGGAGGGTATAATCAGCCCCAGCATTTT
17 | TRBJ2-3 | TRBD2 | TRBV6-6 | - | CASNIPGLAGDTDTQYF | TGTGCCAGCAACATTCCGGGACTAGCGGGAGACACAGATACGCAGTATTTT
12 | TRBJ1-2 | - | TRBV2 | - | CASRPDRSGYTF | TGTGCCAGCAGACCAGACAGGAGTGGCTACACCTTC
15 | TRBJ2-5 | - | TRBV30 | - | CAWRKLRQSQETQYF | TGTGCCTGGAGAAAACTTCGGCAGTCCCAAGAGACCCAGTACTTC
11 | TRBJ2-1 | - | TRBV29-1 | - | CSVESGSEQFF | TGCAGCGTTGAATCGGGGAGTGAGCAGTTCTTC
15 | TRBJ1-1 | - | TRBV12-3/TRBV12-4 | few | CASKSGDKPYTEAFF | TGTGCCAGCAAGTCGGGGGATAAACCTTACACTGAAGCTTTCTTT
14 | TRBJ2-5 | - | TRBV3-1 | - | CASSQRGGGETQYF | TGTGCCAGCAGCCAGCGGGGAGGAGGGGAGACCCAGTACTTC
14 | TRBJ2-1 | - | TRBV27 | - | CASSRGAGYNEQFF | TGTGCCAGCAGTAGGGGGGCAGGGTACAATGAGCAGTTCTTC
13 | TRBJ2-7 | - | TRBV18 | - | CASSRGFAYEQYF | TGTGCCAGCTCACGAGGGTTTGCCTACGAGCAGTACTTC
15 | TRBJ2-1 | - | TRBV5-5 | many | CASSPRLGSANEQFF | TGTGCCAGCAGCCCCCGCTTAGGGTCCGCCAATGAGCAGTTCTTC
14 | TRBJ1-1 | TRBD1 | TRBV5-5 | - | CASSTGQGNTEAFF | TGTGCCAGCAGCACTGGACAGGGTAACACTGAAGCTTTCTTT
16 | TRBJ1-5 | - | TRBV7-2 | - | CASSLEFNRGYQPQHF | TGTGCCAGCAGCTTAGAATTTAACCGCGGTTATCAGCCCCAGCATTTT
15 | TRBJ2-3 | TRBD2 | TRBV12-3/TRBV12-4 | few | CASTKLASSTDTQYF | TGTGCCAGCACCAAACTAGCGTCTAGCACAGATACGCAGTATTTT
15 | TRBJ2-5 | - | TRBV7-6 | - | CASSLALGQQETQYF | TGTGCCAGCAGCTTAGCGCTCGGACAGCAAGAGACCCAGTACTTC